The TCR beta chain under discussion was sequenced for a study of Ad26.COV2.S vaccination and SARS-CoV-2 variants. Whole-study context: Donor got 5x10^10 or 1x10^11 viral particles of Ad26.COV2.S.

The treatment: about 20 received Ad26.COV2.S at low or high dose, single or two shots; roughly 5 received placebo; per-sample allocation not given. Day 63 after the first injection of vaccine or placebo was the sampling time. This CDR3 has 15 residues. V was pared by 5 bases and J by 3 bases, with 16 bases between. Germline values: CDR1 MNHEY, CDR2 SVGAGI. Profiled with immunoSEQ multiplex PCR; TCRdb holds only in-frame clones, not every one. The sample has around 320,000 clones, about 85% seen once. The sequence was obtained from a person aged 18-65 years who received the Ad26.COV2.S COVID-19 vaccine or a placebo. The gene calls are TRBV6-5 and TRBJ1-1; D not certain. Source: peripheral blood, taken in a trial of Ad26.COV2.S vaccine versus placebo. The CDR3 DNA reads as TGTGCCAGCAGTCCCCACGGGGTTCGGGACACTGAAGCTTTCTTT. The encoded protein is CASSPHGVRDTEAFF.